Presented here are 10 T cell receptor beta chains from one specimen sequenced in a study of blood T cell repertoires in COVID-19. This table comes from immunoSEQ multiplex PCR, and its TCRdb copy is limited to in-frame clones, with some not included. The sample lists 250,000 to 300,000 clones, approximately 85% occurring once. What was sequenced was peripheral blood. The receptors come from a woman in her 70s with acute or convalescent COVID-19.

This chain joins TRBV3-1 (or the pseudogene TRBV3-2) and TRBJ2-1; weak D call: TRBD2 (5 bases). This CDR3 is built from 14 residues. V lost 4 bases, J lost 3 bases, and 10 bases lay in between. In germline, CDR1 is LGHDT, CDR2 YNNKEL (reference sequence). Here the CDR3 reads CASSPTTRYNEQFF. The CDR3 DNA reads TGTGCCAGCAGCCCGACTACCCGCTACAATGAGCAGTTCTTC.

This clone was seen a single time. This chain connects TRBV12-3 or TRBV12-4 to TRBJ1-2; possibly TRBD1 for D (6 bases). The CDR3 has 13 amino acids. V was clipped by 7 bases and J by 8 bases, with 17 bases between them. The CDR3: CASTQGQRPGYTF. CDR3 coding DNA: TGTGCCAGCACCCAGGGACAAAGACCAGGCTACACCTTC.

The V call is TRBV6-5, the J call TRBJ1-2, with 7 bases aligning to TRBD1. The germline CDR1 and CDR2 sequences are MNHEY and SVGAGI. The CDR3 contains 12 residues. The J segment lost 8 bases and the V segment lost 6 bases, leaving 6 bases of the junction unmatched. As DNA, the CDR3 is TGTGCCAGCAGCCCGACAGGGCAAGGCTACACCTTC. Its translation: CASSPTGQGYTF.

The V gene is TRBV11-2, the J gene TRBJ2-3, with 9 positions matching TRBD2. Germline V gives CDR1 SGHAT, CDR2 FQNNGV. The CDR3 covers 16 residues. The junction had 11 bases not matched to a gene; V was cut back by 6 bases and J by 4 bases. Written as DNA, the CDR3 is TGTGCCAGCAGGCCCTTTCCTAGCGGGGAACCAGATACGCAGTATTTT. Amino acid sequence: CASRPFPSGEPDTQYF. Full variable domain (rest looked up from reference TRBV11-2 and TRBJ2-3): EAGVAQSPRYKIIEKRQSVAFWCNPISGHATLYWYQQILGQGPKLLIQFQNNGVVDDSQLPKDRFSAERLKGVDSTLKIQPAKLEDSAVYLCASRPFPSGEPDTQYFGPGTRLTVL.

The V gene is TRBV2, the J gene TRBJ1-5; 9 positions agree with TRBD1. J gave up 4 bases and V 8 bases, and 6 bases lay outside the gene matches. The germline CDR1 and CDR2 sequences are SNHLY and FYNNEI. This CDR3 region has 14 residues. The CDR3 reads CASSGTGKNQPQHF. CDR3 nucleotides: TGTGCCAGCTCCGGGACAGGGAAGAATCAGCCCCAGCATTTT.

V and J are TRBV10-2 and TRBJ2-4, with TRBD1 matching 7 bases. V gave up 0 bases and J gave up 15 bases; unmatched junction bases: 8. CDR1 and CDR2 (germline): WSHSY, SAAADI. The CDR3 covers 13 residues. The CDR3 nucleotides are TGCGCCAGCAGTGAGTCGACAGGGATCCTAAGGTACTTC. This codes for CASSESTGILRYF.

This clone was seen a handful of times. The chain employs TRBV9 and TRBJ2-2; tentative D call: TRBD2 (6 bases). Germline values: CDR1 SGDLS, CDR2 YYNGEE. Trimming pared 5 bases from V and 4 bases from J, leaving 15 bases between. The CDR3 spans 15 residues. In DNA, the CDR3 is TGTGCCAGCAGTCTAACGTGGGGAGGCACCGGGGAGCTGTTTTTT. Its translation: CASSLTWGGTGELFF. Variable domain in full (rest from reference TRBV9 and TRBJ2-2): DSGVTQTPKHLITATGQRVTLRCSPRSGDLSVYWYQQSLDQGLQFLIQYYNGEERAKGNILERFSAQQFPDLHSELNLSSLELGDSALYFCASSLTWGGTGELFFGEGSRLTVL.

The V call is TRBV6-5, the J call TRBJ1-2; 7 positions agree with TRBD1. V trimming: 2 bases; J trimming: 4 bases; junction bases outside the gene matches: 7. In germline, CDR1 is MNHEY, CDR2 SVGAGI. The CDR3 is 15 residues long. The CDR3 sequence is CASSYRTGDGYGYTF. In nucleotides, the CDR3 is TGTGCCAGCAGTTACCGAACAGGGGATGGCTATGGCTACACCTTC.

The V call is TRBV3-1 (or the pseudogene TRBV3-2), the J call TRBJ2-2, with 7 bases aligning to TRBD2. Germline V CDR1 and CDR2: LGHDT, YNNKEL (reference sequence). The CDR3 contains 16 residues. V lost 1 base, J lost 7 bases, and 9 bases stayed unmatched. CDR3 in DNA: TGTGCCAGCAGCCAAGGGGCGGGATCTAGCGGCGGGGAGCTGTTTTTT. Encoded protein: CASSQGAGSSGGELFF.

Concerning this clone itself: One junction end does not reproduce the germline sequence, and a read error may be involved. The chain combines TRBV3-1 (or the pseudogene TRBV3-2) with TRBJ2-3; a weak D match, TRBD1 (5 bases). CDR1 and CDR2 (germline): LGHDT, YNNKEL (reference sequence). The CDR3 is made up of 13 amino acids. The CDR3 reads CASSQDLGQGMNF. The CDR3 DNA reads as TGTGCCAGCAGCCAAGATCTTGGCCAGGGAATGAATTTT.